The clone carrying this TCR beta chain was recorded many times. This CDR3 has 13 amino acids. Germline-derived CDR1 and CDR2 are MNHEY and SMNVEV (reference sequence). The germline V and J ends were trimmed by 3 bases and 4 bases, with 9 bases remaining between them. The sample comes from a study of blood T cells in healthy people across ages. Alongside a J-beta primer mix, a sample-barcoded 5' primer served in a second PCR lasting roughly 7 to 11 cycles. TCRdb re-called the 5' RACE reads with MiXCR, one entry per CDR3 protein. The sample lists approximately 940,000 distinct CDR3 sequences; about 44% were seen once.

The receptor was isolated from a man aged 25-45 years in good health. Sample: blood. The chain carries TRBV27 and TRBJ2-5; either TRBD1 or TRBD2 may supply D (5 bases each). In DNA, the CDR3 is TGTGCCAGCAGTTTCAGGGAGAGAGAGACCCAGTACTTC. Translated: CASSFRERETQYF.